These T cell receptor beta chains were read from a single sample in a study of long-term antiretroviral therapy in people with HIV. Sequencing was performed with immunoSEQ multiplex PCR; in TCRdb, only in-frame clones are kept and a portion is missing. The sample lists more than 25,000 clones; 85% to 90% were seen once. The sequences come from unsorted PBMCs, collected 1.8 years after starting antiretroviral therapy. These receptors were obtained from a woman aged 18 to 35 with HIV. Both conserved end residues are part of each CDR3. Each record gives: CDR3 DNA, CDR3 protein, J gene, V gene, clone size, D gene. D genes are given only for firm matches. A clone size is listed for some rows: how often the clone was seen (once, few, many), or a class if it is expanded.

cdr3_nt: TGTGCCAGCAGCGCAGCCAGGGGATATGGTGAGCAGTTCTTC; cdr3_aa: CASSAARGYGEQFF; j_call: TRBJ2-1; v_call: TRBV7-9; clone_size: -; d_call: -
cdr3_nt: TGCGCCAGCAGCCACATCCGGACGAACACCGGGGAGCTGTTTTTT; cdr3_aa: CASSHIRTNTGELFF; j_call: TRBJ2-2; v_call: TRBV4-3; clone_size: once; d_call: -
cdr3_nt: TGTGCCAGTAGTGTACAGGGGGCACGCACTGAAGCTTTCTTT; cdr3_aa: CASSVQGARTEAFF; j_call: TRBJ1-1; v_call: TRBV19; clone_size: -; d_call: TRBD1
cdr3_nt: TGTGCCAGCAGTGCCCCTAGCGGGAGGACAGATACGCAGTATTTT; cdr3_aa: CASSAPSGRTDTQYF; j_call: TRBJ2-3; v_call: TRBV28; clone_size: -; d_call: TRBD2
cdr3_nt: TGTGCCAGCAGCTTAAGTGGGGCAGGGGTGGGGGAGACCCAGTACTTC; cdr3_aa: CASSLSGAGVGETQYF; j_call: TRBJ2-5; v_call: TRBV7-8; clone_size: -; d_call: -
cdr3_nt: TGCGCCAGCAGCCAAGAGTCCAGGGTGGTTACTCAGCCCCAGCATTTT; cdr3_aa: CASSQESRVVTQPQHF; j_call: TRBJ1-5; v_call: TRBV4-3; clone_size: -; d_call: -
cdr3_nt: TGCGCCAGCAGCCGGCGAGATGTCAGGGGCGAGCAGTACTTC; cdr3_aa: CASSRRDVRGEQYF; j_call: TRBJ2-7; v_call: TRBV4-3; clone_size: -; d_call: -
cdr3_nt: TGTGCCAGCAGCCTGTATTTGAACACTGAAGCTTTCTTT; cdr3_aa: CASSLYLNTEAFF; j_call: TRBJ1-1; v_call: TRBV7-2; clone_size: -; d_call: -
cdr3_nt: TGTGCCAGCAGTTACTCGAGAAGGGCGAACACCGGGGAGCTGTTTTTT; cdr3_aa: CASSYSRRANTGELFF; j_call: TRBJ2-2; v_call: TRBV6-5; clone_size: -; d_call: -
cdr3_nt: TGTGCCAGCAGGAAGGGAGCGGGAGGACGGGAGCAGTACTTC; cdr3_aa: CASRKGAGGREQYF; j_call: TRBJ2-7; v_call: TRBV7-2; clone_size: -; d_call: TRBD2
cdr3_nt: TGTGCCAGCAGTTACTCCGGGGGACTAGCGAACTACGAGCAGTACTTC; cdr3_aa: CASSYSGGLANYEQYF; j_call: TRBJ2-7; v_call: TRBV6-5; clone_size: -; d_call: TRBD2